The subject of this entry is one T cell receptor beta chain. The antigen remains unidentified. This specimen belongs to a study of T cells in localized non-small cell lung cancer. Study conclusions and caveats: Clonality of T cells reached its maximum in uninvolved adjacent lung, surpassing tumor.

Assay used: immunoSEQ multiplex PCR; TCRdb lists only in-frame clones, some missing. This table has 86,000 or so clones, 84% appearing once. The V gene's germline CDR1 is SNHLY and CDR2 FYNNEI. Trimming cost V 3 bases and J 7 bases; bases outside gene matches: 4. This CDR3 is built from 15 residues. The chain is built from TRBV2 and TRBJ1-4, with 11 nucleotides matching TRBD1. The receptor was isolated from a man aged 40 to 75 with stage I lung adenocarcinoma. Sequenced here: peripheral blood, sampled before any cancer treatment. The CDR3 here is CASSEDRGLIEKLFF. DNA for the CDR3: TGTGCCAGCAGTGAGGACAGGGGGCTCATTGAAAAACTGTTTTTT.